This T cell receptor beta chain derives from a study of blood T cells in healthy people across ages. Healthy Caucasian individuals from Russia aged roughly 6 to 90 served as donors. CDR1 and CDR2 (germline): MDHEN, SYDVKM. V lost 2 bases and J 0 bases, leaving 17 bases between the germline ends. This CDR3 spans 17 amino acids. This clonotype was detected only a few times. The second PCR ran roughly 6 to 11 cycles with a sample-barcoded 5' primer and J-beta primers. From the 5' RACE reads, TCRdb called clonotypes with MiXCR, one entry per CDR3 protein. The sample records 1.5 million to 1.9 million distinct CDR3 sequences, about 42% being singletons.

The V call is TRBV28, the J call TRBJ2-7; TRBD2 might be the D (5 bases). Sequences were obtained from blood. This receptor was taken from a woman younger than 35 in good health. In DNA, the CDR3 is TGTGCCAGCAGTTTAGACTTAAAGAATACTAGCTCCTACGAGCAGTACTTC. This codes for CASSLDLKNTSSYEQYF.